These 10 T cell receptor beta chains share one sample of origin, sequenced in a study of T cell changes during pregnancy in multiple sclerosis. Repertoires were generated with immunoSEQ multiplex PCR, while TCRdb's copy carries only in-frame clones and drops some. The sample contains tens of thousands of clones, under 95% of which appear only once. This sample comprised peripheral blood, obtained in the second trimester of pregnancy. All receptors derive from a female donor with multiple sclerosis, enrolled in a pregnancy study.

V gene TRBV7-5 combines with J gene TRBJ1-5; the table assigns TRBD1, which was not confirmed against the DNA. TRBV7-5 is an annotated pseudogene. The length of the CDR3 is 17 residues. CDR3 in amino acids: CVRSRIDPTDRNQPQHF. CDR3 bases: TGTGTCAGAAGCCGGATCGACCCGACAGACCGCAATCAGCCCCAGCATTTT.

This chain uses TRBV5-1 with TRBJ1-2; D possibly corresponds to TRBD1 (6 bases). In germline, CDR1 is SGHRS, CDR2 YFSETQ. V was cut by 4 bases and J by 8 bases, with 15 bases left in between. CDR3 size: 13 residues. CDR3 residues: CASSEPGVLGYTF. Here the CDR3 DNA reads TGCGCCAGCAGCGAACCAGGGGTACTGGGCTACACCTTC.

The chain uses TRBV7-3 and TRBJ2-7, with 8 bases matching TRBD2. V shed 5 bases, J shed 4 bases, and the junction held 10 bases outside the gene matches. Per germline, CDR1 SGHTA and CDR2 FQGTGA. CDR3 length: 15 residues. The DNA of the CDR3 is TGTGCCAGCAGCCAAACCGGGGGGGCCTGGTACGAGCAGTACTTC. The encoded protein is CASSQTGGAWYEQYF. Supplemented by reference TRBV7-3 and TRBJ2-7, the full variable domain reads GAGVSQTPSNKVTEKGKYVELRCDPISGHTALYWYRQSLGQGPEFLIYFQGTGAADDSGLPNDRFFAVRPEGSVSTLKIQRTERGDSAVYLCASSQTGGAWYEQYFGPGTRLTVT.

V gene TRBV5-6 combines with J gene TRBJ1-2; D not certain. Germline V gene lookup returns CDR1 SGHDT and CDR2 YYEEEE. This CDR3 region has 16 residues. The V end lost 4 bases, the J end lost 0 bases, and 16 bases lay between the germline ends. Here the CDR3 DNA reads TGTGCCAGCAGCCCTCTCCGAGGAGGTTCTAACTATGGCTACACCTTC. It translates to CASSPLRGGSNYGYTF.

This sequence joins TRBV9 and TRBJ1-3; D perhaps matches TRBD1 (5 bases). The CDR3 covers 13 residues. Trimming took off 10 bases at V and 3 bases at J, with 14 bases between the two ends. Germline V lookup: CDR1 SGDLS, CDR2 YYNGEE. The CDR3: CASQQGSGNTIYF. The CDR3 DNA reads TGTGCCTCTCAGCAGGGTAGTGGAAACACCATATATTTT.

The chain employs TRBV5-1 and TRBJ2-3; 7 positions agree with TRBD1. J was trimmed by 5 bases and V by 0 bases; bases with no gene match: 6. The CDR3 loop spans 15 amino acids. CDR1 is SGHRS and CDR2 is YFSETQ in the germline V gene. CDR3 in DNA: TGCGCCAGCAGCTTGGAGGGACCAGGGGGAGATACGCAGTATTTT. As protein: CASSLEGPGGDTQYF.

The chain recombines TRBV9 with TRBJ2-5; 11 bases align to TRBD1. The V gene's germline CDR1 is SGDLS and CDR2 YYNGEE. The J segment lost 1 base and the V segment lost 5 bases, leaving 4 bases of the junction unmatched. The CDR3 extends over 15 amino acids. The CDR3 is CASSLGTGGQETQYF. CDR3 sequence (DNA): TGTGCCAGCAGTCTAGGGACAGGGGGCCAAGAGACCCAGTACTTC. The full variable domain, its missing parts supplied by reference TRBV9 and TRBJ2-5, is DSGVTQTPKHLITATGQRVTLRCSPRSGDLSVYWYQQSLDQGLQFLIQYYNGEERAKGNILERFSAQQFPDLHSELNLSSLELGDSALYFCASSLGTGGQETQYFGPGTRLLVL.

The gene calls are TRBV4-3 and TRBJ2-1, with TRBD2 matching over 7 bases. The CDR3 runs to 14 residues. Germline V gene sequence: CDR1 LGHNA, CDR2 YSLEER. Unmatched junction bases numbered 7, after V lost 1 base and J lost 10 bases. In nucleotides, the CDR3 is TGCGCCAGCAGCCAAGGCCCCCGGGAGGCGGAGCAGTTCTTC. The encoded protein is CASSQGPREAEQFF.

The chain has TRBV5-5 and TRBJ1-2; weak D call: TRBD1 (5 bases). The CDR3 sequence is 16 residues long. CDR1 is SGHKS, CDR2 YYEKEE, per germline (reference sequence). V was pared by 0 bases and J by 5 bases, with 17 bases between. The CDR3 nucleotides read TGTGCCAGCAGCTTGGCCGGGGGAGGGGCGCGGTATGGCTACACCTTC. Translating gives CASSLAGGGARYGYTF.

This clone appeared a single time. The CDR3 loop reads CASSLVGGKAYSYEQYF. The CDR3 nucleotides are TGTGCCAGCAGCTTAGTAGGGGGAAAGGCTTACTCCTACGAGCAGTACTTC. This chain links TRBV7-2 with TRBJ2-7, with TRBD1 as a possible D gene (6 bases). V dropped 1 base and J dropped 0 bases, with 16 bases sitting between them. There are 17 residues in the CDR3. CDR1 and CDR2 (germline): SGHTA, FQGNSA.